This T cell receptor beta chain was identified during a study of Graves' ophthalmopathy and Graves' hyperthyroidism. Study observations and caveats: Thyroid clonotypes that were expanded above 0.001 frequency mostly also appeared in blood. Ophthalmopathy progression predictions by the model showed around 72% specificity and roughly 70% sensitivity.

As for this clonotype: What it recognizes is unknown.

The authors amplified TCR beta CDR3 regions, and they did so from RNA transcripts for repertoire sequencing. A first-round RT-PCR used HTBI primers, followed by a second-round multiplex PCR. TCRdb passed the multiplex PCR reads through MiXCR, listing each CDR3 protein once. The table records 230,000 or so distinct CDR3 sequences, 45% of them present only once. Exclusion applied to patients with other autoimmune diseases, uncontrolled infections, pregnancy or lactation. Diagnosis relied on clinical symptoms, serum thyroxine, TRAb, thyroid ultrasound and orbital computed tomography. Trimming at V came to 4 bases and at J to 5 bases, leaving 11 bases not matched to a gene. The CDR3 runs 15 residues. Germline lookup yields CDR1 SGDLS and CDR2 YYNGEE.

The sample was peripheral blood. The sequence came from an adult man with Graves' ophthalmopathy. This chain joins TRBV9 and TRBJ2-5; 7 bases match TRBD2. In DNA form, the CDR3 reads TGTGCCAGCAGCTTAGTCCAGTGGGAGGGGGAGACCCAGTACTTC. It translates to CASSLVQWEGETQYF.